This T cell receptor beta chain was profiled in a study of monozygotic twins with inflammatory bowel disease. The CDR3 sequence is 14 residues long. Germline assignment: CDR1 DFQATT and CDR2 SNEGSKA (reference sequence). TCRdb reprocessed the 5' RACE reads and stores each CDR3 protein as one record, lacking DNA. The sample table sets out 300,000 to 400,000 distinct CDR3 sequences. The V gene is TRBV20-1, the J gene TRBJ2-3; lacking DNA, the TRBD1 call made by TCRdb goes unchecked. This TCR derives from a human donor with ulcerative colitis or Crohn's disease, or a healthy co-twin of an affected twin (not recorded which). The material sequenced was blood. CDR3 amino acids: CSAPWWGGTDTQYF.